This TCR beta chain was sequenced for a study of blood T cell repertoires in COVID-19 (dated by TCRdb to about 2020). As for the study more broadly: Collaborator samples came from the United States, Italy and Spain and covered acute and convalescent phases of COVID-19. The prospective study material was composed of cDNA or gDNA derived from T cells, B-cell-depleted T cells, or PBMCs. Deeply sampled blood TCRbeta repertoires from subjects exposed to, actively infected with, or recovered from COVID-19 were included in the dataset. The repertoires were released in a freely available public database intended as a resource for research on the immune response to SARS-CoV-2. Samples were obtained from the ongoing ImmuneRACE study (first 160 participants) and from 950 to 1,500 subjects provided by 6 global collaborators. The sample metadata nearly always contained a de-identified subject ID, COVID-19 status, age in years and sex. Where available, HLA class I and class II types were obtained from metadata supplied by the sample provider rather than from assay-based typing. Overall results and qualifications from the work: The amount of clinical and demographic metadata varied by source and participant and was provided uncurated.

A second Seattle source provided samples from volunteer blood donors who had recovered from COVID-19. The collaborating institutions used their own protocols to collect whole blood in K2EDTA tubes. For TCRbeta analysis, collaborators shipped samples as frozen whole blood, isolated PBMCs, or DNA extracted from either of those sample types. CDR3 length: 14 amino acids, cysteine to phenylalanine. Only the CDR3 DNA is retained, 42 bases long and in frame from the first base. CDR1 LGHDT and CDR2 YNNKEL were looked up in the germline V gene (reference sequence). Trimming at the junction amounts to 2 bases on V and 1 base on J, and the germline ends lie 9 bases apart. To note about this clone: The antigen it recognizes is unknown. Base qualities were left out, and no much larger clone turns up one base away.

TCRbeta CDR3 regions were amplified from genomic DNA by means of the immunoSEQ Assay, a bias-controlled multiplex PCR. The study's processing was this. Nucleated cell counts per sample were estimated from amplification of reference gene primers within the assay. To quantify the absolute abundance of each unique TCRbeta CDR3 rearrangement, sequence reads were collapsed and filtered. For each sample, productive Simpson clonality was calculated by taking the square root of Simpson's diversity index across productive rearrangements. As stored in TCRdb, this immuneACCESS dataset retains in-frame rearrangements with V and J assigned. A fraction of the clones does not appear; measured against another copy, unresolved V genes explain less than half of the discrepancy, and the remainder lacks a known reason. The V and J calls and the clone size are those of that table, but D and trimming were determined from the DNA. The sample table records some 150,000 clones; 70% to 90% of these occur just once. The ten largest clones capture 1% to 1.5% of the sample.

Sequencing used peripheral blood. Rearrangement joined TRBV3-1 (or the pseudogene TRBV3-2) to TRBJ2-7, and perhaps TRBD1 as D gene, on 7 matching bases. The clonotype originates from a man in his sixties who had recovered from COVID-19. The CDR3 region: CASSQQGGSYEQYF. DNA sequence: TGTGCCAGCAGCCAACAGGGGGGTTCCTACGAGCAGTACTTC.